This T cell receptor (beta chain) was obtained from a study of T cells in Graves' hyperthyroidism and ophthalmopathy. Study-level points and caveats: Prediction of ophthalmopathy progression came a median roughly 6.4 months pre-onset.

V gave up 6 bases and J gave up 0 bases, with 9 bases separating them. CDR3 length: 13 residues. Per germline, CDR1 MDHEN and CDR2 SYDVKM. Researchers took RNA transcripts and amplified the TCR beta CDR3 regions from them. A set of HTBI primers served as the primers for a first-round RT-PCR of the TCR CDR3. TCRdb used MiXCR to reprocess the multiplex PCR reads, holding one entry per CDR3 protein. The sample has 200,000 to 300,000 distinct CDR3 sequences, about 25% seen once. Together with thyroid ultrasound, orbital computed tomography, serum thyroxine and TRAb, clinical symptoms were used for diagnoses. This clonotype was seen repeatedly, ten times or more. Its specificity is unknown.

The chain carries TRBV28 and TRBJ2-7, with D tentatively TRBD2 (5 bases). The origin of this receptor is a woman between 35 and 50 years old with Graves' ophthalmopathy. The sample comprised blood. In DNA, the CDR3 is TGTGCCAGCAGCATTACTAGCTCCTACGAGCAGTACTTC. This translates into CASSITSSYEQYF.